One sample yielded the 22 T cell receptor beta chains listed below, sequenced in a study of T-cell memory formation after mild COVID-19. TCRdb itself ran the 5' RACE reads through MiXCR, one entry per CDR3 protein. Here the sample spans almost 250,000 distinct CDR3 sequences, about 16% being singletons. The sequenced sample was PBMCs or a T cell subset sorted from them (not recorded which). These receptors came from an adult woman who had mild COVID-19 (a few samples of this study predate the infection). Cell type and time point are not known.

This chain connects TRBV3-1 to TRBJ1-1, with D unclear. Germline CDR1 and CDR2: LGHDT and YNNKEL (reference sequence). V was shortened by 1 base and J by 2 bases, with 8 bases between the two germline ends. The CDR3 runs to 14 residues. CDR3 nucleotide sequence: TGTGCCAGCAGCCAAGTGGGCGGCAACACTGAAGCTTTCTTT. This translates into CASSQVGGNTEAFF.

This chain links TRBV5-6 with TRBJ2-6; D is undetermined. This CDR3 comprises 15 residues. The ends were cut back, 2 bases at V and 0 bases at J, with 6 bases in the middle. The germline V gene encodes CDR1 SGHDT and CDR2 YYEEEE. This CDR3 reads CASSFWLSGANVLTF. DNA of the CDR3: TGTGCCAGCAGCTTCTGGCTCTCTGGGGCCAACGTCCTGACTTTC. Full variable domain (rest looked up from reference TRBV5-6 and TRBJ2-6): DAGVTQSPTHLIKTRGQQVTLRCSPKSGHDTVSWYQQALGQGPQFIFQYYEEEERQRGNFPDRFSGHQFPNYSSELNVNALLLGDSALYLCASSFWLSGANVLTFGAGSRLTVL.

CDR3 residues: CSVDSPGQSNGYTF. As DNA, the CDR3 is TGCAGCGTTGACTCACCGGGACAGTCTAATGGCTACACCTTC. The V and J genes are TRBV29-1 and TRBJ1-2, with TRBD1 identical over 7 bases. Germline V gives CDR1 SQVTM, CDR2 ANQGSEA. The trim removed 3 bases at V and 6 bases at J, leaving 10 bases unmatched. CDR3 size: 14 residues.

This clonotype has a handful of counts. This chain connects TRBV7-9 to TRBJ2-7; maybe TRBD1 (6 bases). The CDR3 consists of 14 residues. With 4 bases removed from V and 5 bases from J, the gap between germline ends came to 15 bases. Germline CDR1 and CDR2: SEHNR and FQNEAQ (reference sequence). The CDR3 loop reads CASSSFQGNHEQYF. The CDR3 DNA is TGTGCCAGCAGCTCCTTCCAGGGGAACCACGAGCAGTACTTC. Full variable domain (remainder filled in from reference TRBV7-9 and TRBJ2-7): DTGVSQNPRHKITKRGQNVTFRCDPISEHNRLYWYRQTLGQGPEFLTYFQNEAQLEKSRLLSDRFSAERPKGSFSTLEIQRTEQGDSAMYLCASSSFQGNHEQYFGPGTRLTVT.

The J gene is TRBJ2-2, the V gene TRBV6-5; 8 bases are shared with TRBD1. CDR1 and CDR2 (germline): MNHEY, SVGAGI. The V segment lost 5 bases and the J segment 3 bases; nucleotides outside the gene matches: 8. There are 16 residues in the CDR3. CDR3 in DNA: TGTGCCAGCAGTCCCGACAGGGGCCATTACACCGGGGAGCTGTTTTTT. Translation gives CASSPDRGHYTGELFF.

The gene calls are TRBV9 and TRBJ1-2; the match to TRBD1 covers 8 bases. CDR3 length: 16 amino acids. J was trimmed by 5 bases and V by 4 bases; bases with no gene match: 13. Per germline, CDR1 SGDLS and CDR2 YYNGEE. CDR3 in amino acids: CASSPSRQGAGYGYTF. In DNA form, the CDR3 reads TGTGCCAGCAGCCCCTCAAGGCAGGGGGCGGGATATGGCTACACCTTC.

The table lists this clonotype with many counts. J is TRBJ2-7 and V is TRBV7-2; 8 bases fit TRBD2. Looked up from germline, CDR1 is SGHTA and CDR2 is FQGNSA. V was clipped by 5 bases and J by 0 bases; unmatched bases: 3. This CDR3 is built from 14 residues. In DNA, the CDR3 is TGTGCCAGCAGCCCTAGCGGGCTCTCCTACGAGCAGTACTTC. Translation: CASSPSGLSYEQYF.

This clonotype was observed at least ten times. CDR3 in DNA: TGCGCCAGCAGCTCAGAAACCTGGGACACTGAAGCTTTCTTT. Its translation is CASSSETWDTEAFF. V is TRBV5-1 and J is TRBJ1-1; D is undetermined. Germline V CDR1 and CDR2: SGHRS, YFSETQ. The CDR3 has 14 amino acids. The germline V and J ends were trimmed by 3 bases and 3 bases, with 12 bases remaining between them.

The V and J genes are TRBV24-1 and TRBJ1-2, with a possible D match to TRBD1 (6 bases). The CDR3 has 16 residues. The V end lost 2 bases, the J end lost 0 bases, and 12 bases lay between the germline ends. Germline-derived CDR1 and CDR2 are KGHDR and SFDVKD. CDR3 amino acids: CATSDSGTIANYGYTF. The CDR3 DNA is TGTGCCACCAGTGATTCCGGGACAATAGCTAACTATGGCTACACCTTC.

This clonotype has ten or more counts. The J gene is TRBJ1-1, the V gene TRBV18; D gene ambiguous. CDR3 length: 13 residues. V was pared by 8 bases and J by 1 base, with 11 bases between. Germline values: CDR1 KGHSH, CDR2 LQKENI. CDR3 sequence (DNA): TGTGCCAGCAGCCCACGCCCGAACACTGAAGCTTTCTTT. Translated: CASSPRPNTEAFF.

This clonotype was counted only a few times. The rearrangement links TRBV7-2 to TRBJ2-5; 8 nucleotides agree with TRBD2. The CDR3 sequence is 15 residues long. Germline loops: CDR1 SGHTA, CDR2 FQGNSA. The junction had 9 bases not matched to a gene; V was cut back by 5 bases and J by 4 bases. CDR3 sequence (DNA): TGTGCCAGCAGCCCCCAAGCGGGAGTTCGAGAGACCCAGTACTTC. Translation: CASSPQAGVRETQYF.

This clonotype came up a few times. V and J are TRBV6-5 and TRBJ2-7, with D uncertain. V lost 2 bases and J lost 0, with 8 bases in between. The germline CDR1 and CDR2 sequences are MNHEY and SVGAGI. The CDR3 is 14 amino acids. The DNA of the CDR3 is TGTGCCAGCAGTTACCGCCGTAGCTCCTACGAGCAGTACTTC. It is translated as CASSYRRSSYEQYF.

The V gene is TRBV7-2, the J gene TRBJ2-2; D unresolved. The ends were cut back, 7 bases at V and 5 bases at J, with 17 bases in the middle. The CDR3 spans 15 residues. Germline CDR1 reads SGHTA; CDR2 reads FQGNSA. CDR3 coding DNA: TGTGCCAGCACCAAGTCTCGGAGCATAACCGGGGAGCTGTTTTTT. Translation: CASTKSRSITGELFF.

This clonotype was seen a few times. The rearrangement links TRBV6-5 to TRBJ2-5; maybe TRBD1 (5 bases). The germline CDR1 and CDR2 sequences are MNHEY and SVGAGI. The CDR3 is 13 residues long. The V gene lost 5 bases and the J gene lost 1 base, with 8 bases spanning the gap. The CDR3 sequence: CASSVTVQETQYF. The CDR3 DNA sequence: TGTGCCAGCAGTGTGACAGTCCAAGAGACCCAGTACTTC.

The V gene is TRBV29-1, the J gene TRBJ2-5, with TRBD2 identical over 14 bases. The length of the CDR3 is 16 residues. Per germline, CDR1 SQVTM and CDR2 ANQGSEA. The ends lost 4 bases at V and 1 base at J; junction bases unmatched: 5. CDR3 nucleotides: TGCAGCGTTGTTGGGGGGACTAGCGGGAGCCAAGAGACCCAGTACTTC. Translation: CSVVGGTSGSQETQYF.

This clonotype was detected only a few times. CDR3: CSVEKGGVTEAFF. In DNA form, the CDR3 reads TGCAGCGTTGAAAAAGGGGGGGTCACTGAAGCTTTCTTT. J is TRBJ1-1 and V is TRBV29-1, with a possible D match to TRBD1 (6 bases). The ends were cut back, 2 bases at V and 4 bases at J, with 11 bases in the middle. Germline CDR1 SQVTM, CDR2 ANQGSEA. There are 13 residues in the CDR3.

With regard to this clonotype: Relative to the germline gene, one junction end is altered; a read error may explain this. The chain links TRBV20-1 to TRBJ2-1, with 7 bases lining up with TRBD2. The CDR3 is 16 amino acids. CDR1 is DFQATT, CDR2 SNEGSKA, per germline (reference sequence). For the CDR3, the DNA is TGCAGTGATAGAGGACCGGCGGGGGTATCCAACAATGAGCAGTTCTTC. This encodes CSDRGPAGVSNNEQFF.

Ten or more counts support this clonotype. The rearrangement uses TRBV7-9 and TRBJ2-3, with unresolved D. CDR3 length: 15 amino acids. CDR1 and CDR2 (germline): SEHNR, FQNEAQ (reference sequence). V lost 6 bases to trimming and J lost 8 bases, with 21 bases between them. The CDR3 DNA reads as TGTGCCAGCAGTCCTTGGCGGACCCGGGCAGGTACGCAGTATTTT. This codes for CASSPWRTRAGTQYF.

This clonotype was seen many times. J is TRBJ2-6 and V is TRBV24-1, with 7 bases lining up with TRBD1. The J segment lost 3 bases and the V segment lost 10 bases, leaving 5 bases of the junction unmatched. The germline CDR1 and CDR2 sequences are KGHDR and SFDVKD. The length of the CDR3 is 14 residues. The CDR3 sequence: CATGDRVGANVLTF. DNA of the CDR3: TGTGCCACAGGAGACAGGGTTGGGGCCAACGTCCTGACTTTC.

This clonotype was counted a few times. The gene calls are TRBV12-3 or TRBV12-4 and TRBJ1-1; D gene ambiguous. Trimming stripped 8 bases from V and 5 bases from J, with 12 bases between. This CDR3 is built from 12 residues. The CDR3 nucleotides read TGTGCCAGCGCAAAGGTATCAACTGAAGCTTTCTTT. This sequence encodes CASAKVSTEAFF.

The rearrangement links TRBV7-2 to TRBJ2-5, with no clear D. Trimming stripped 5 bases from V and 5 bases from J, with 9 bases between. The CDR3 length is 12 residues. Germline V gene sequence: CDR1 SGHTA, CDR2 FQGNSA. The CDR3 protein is CASSTVGETQYF. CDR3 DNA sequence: TGTGCCAGCAGCACGGTGGGGGAGACCCAGTACTTC.

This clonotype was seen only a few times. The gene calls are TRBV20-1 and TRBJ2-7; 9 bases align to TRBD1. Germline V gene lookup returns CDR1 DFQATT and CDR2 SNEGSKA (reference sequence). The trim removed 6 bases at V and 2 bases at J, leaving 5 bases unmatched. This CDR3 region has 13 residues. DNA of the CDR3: TGCAGTGCCCAACGGGACAGGGCCTACGAGCAGTACTTC. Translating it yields CSAQRDRAYEQYF.